The 32 T cell receptor beta chains below all came from one sample that was sequenced in a study of vaccination effects on CD4 cells after COVID-19. Their cognate antigens are unknown. Upon completion of approximately ten days in culture, CD4+ T cells were isolated. Two-dose BNT162b2 or mRNA-1273 vaccination was given to participants. Clones were sequenced by immunoSEQ multiplex PCR, and TCRdb holds only the in-frame ones, with some missing. The sample lists around 66,000 clones; around two thirds were seen once. The sample here was CD4+ T cells from PBMCs cultured without peptide, taken after COVID-19 vaccination. The receptors originated from a human donor who received a COVID-19 vaccine.

This chain connects TRBV6-5 to TRBJ2-5; a weak D match, TRBD1 (6 bases). The V end was cut by 6 bases, the J end by 5 bases, with 10 bases between. CDR3 length: 12 residues. The V gene's germline CDR1 is MNHEY and CDR2 SVGAGI. The CDR3 nucleotides are TGTGCCAGCAGAGGGGGAAGGGAGACCCAGTACTTC. The encoded protein is CASRGGRETQYF.

V gene TRBV30 combines with J gene TRBJ2-6; 9 bases map to TRBD1. This CDR3 has 17 residues. The junction had 7 bases not matched to a gene; V was cut back by 2 bases and J by 2 bases. The germline V gene has CDR1 GTSNPN and CDR2 SVGIG (reference sequence). The CDR3 spells CAWSSGTGIPGANVLTF. Written as DNA, the CDR3 is TGTGCCTGGAGTTCCGGGACAGGGATCCCTGGGGCCAACGTCCTGACTTTC.

This clone was detected only a few times. The chain employs TRBV3-1 (or the pseudogene TRBV3-2) and TRBJ2-2; TRBD1 aligns across 10 bases. The CDR3 length is 16 residues. Trimming took 3 bases from V and 7 from J; bases not matched to a gene: 8. Per germline, CDR1 LGHDT and CDR2 YNNKEL (reference sequence). The CDR3 DNA follows: TGTGCCAGCAGCCAGGGGACAGGGGCTTTAGACGGGGAGCTGTTTTTT. Translating it yields CASSQGTGALDGELFF.

V gene TRBV19 combines with J gene TRBJ2-2; 8 nucleotides align to TRBD2. In germline, CDR1 is LNHDA, CDR2 SQIVND (reference sequence). With 2 bases clipped from V and 1 base from J, the junction kept 6 bases outside the gene matches. CDR3 length equals 17 residues. The CDR3 nucleotides are TGTGCCAGTAGTATAACTCACAGCGGGGGGAACACCGGGGAGCTGTTTTTT. This gives the protein CASSITHSGGNTGELFF.

The genes are TRBV7-2 and TRBJ2-7; 7 bases fit TRBD1. Germline CDR1 is SGHTA and CDR2 is FQGNSA. This CDR3 has 13 amino acids. With V trimmed by 5 bases and J by 9 bases, 10 bases remained unmatched. CDR3 protein: CASSLDREAVQYV. The DNA for the CDR3 is TGTGCCAGCAGCCTAGACAGGGAAGCAGTGCAGTACGTC.

The rearrangement links TRBV5-6 to TRBJ2-4, with D possibly being TRBD1 (6 bases). Germline assignment: CDR1 SGHDT and CDR2 YYEEEE. V shed 1 base and J shed 1 base, with 12 bases lying between them. The CDR3 runs to 16 residues. The CDR3 DNA follows: TGTGCCAGCAGCTTGAGGGCAGGGGCGGCCAAAAACATTCAGTACTTC. As protein: CASSLRAGAAKNIQYF.

The CDR3 DNA reads as TGTGCCAGCAGTGTGTCCAGGGATAGCAATCAGCCCCAGCATTTT. It is translated as CASSVSRDSNQPQHF. The chain uses TRBV2 and TRBJ1-5; weak D call: TRBD1 (5 bases). Germline CDR1 SNHLY, CDR2 FYNNEI. The CDR3 has 15 amino acids. V dropped 4 bases and J dropped 0 bases, with 10 bases sitting between them. The whole variable domain, remainder taken from reference TRBV2 and TRBJ1-5, is EPEVTQTPSHQVTQMGQEVILRCVPISNHLYFYWYRQILGQKVEFLVSFYNNEISEKSEIFDDQFSVERPDGSNFTLKIRSTKLEDSAMYFCASSVSRDSNQPQHFGDGTRLSIL.

The J gene is TRBJ1-1, the V gene TRBV6-2 or TRBV6-3; D call uncertain. In germline, CDR1 is MNHEY, CDR2 SVGEGT. This CDR3 is built from 19 residues. V lost 2 bases to trimming and J lost 1 base, with 23 bases between them. The CDR3 region has the DNA TGTGCCAGCAGTTACGGACGTTTGCGATCGACGGGGAGGAACACTGAAGCTTTCTTT. This encodes CASSYGRLRSTGRNTEAFF.

The rearrangement uses TRBV4-3 and TRBJ2-7; D call uncertain. V lost 0 bases and J 2 bases, leaving 11 bases between the germline ends. The CDR3 extends over 15 amino acids. CDR1 is LGHNA, CDR2 YSLEER, per germline. DNA for the CDR3: TGCGCCAGCAGCCAAGATCGCAGCCTAGCCTACGAGCAGTACGTC. This codes for CASSQDRSLAYEQYV.

The CDR3 region has the DNA TGTGCCAGCAGCTTAAGGCCAGCATTGGCGGGGGATGGCTACACCTTC. As protein: CASSLRPALAGDGYTF. The rearrangement joins TRBV7-3 to TRBJ1-2; TRBD1 might be the D (5 bases). Per the germline V gene, CDR1 is SGHTA and CDR2 is FQGTGA. The CDR3 has 16 amino acids. V lost 1 base to trimming and J lost 6 bases, with 18 bases between them.

The chain couples TRBV19 to TRBJ1-1, with D perhaps matching TRBD1 (6 bases). Trimming pared 3 bases from V and 6 bases from J, leaving 14 bases between. Germline V gives CDR1 LNHDA, CDR2 SQIVND (reference sequence). The CDR3 extends over 14 amino acids. The CDR3 spells CASSINRVLAEAFF. In DNA form, the CDR3 reads TGTGCCAGTAGTATTAACAGGGTTCTGGCTGAAGCTTTCTTT.

V is TRBV10-3 and J is TRBJ2-1; TRBD1 matches 7 bases. V shed 2 bases, J shed 6 bases, and the junction held 10 bases outside the gene matches. The V gene's germline CDR1 is ENHRY and CDR2 SYGVKD. The CDR3 consists of 16 residues. The CDR3 sequence is CAISERQGTVPNEQFF. CDR3 DNA sequence: TGTGCCATCAGTGAGAGACAGGGCACCGTCCCCAATGAGCAGTTCTTC.

The chain couples TRBV9 to TRBJ2-3; D is uncertain. The germline V and J ends were trimmed by 2 bases and 6 bases, with 10 bases remaining between them. The V gene's germline CDR1 is SGDLS and CDR2 YYNGEE. This CDR3 contains 13 residues. The CDR3 region has the DNA TGTGCCAGCAGCGTGGGGTTATGGGATACGCAGTATTTT. As protein: CASSVGLWDTQYF.

On this clone: A single base separates this from a much larger clone, so it may be a read error. Different DNA sequences within this sample yield the same CDR3. V usage is TRBV27 and J usage is TRBJ1-2; no reliable D call. The germline gives CDR1 MNHEY, CDR2 SMNVEV (reference sequence). Trimming cost V 0 bases and J 2 bases, with 4 bases left between them. The CDR3 loop spans 13 amino acids. The CDR3 is CASSLSGNYGYTF. The CDR3 region has the DNA TGTGCCAGCAGTTTATCCGGGAACTATGGCTACACCTTC.

This sequence joins TRBV2 and TRBJ2-2, with 12 bases identical to TRBD1. Germline V gene sequence: CDR1 SNHLY, CDR2 FYNNEI. Trimming cost V 7 bases and J 3 bases; bases outside gene matches: 12. The CDR3 loop spans 18 amino acids. The CDR3 DNA follows: TGTGCCAGCACCACCGGAAGAGGGACAGGGGGCCACACCGGGGAGCTGTTTTTT. The encoded protein is CASTTGRGTGGHTGELFF.

This rearrangement joins TRBV14 to TRBJ2-2, with 13 bases identical to TRBD2. CDR3 length: 17 residues. Germline values: CDR1 SGHDN, CDR2 FVKESK. J gave up 5 bases and V 3 bases, and 6 bases lay outside the gene matches. The CDR3 sequence: CASSHTLAGGPTGELFF. The CDR3, as DNA: TGTGCCAGCAGCCACACACTAGCGGGGGGGCCGACCGGGGAGCTGTTTTTT.

The CDR3 DNA sequence: TGTGCCAGCAGCTTCATGGGATCCGCAACTAATGAAAAACTGTTTTTT. Translation: CASSFMGSATNEKLFF. The chain links TRBV11-2 to TRBJ1-4, with D hard to call. Germline V gene sequence: CDR1 SGHAT, CDR2 FQNNGV. Trimming shortened V by 3 bases and J by 0 bases, and 11 bases separated the two germline ends. This CDR3 contains 16 residues.

This clone was detected a few times. The chain has TRBV2 and TRBJ1-4, with D uncertain. The CDR3 is made up of 11 amino acids. V dropped 4 bases and J dropped 7 bases, with 4 bases sitting between them. The V gene's germline CDR1 is SNHLY and CDR2 FYNNEI. The CDR3 DNA sequence: TGTGCCAGCAGTGTACGTGAAAAACTGTTTTTT. Residues: CASSVREKLFF.

The chain joins TRBV6-5 to TRBJ2-1; TRBD2 matches 10 bases. Trimming at V came to 4 bases and at J to 0 bases, leaving 3 bases not matched to a gene. CDR3 size: 16 residues. Germline loops: CDR1 MNHEY, CDR2 SVGAGI. Here the CDR3 reads CASSFSSGSSYNEQFF. In nucleotides, the CDR3 is TGTGCCAGCAGTTTCTCTAGCGGGAGCTCCTACAATGAGCAGTTCTTC.

This clone was recorded a few times. The J gene is TRBJ1-5, the V gene TRBV6-5; 8 bases line up with TRBD1. V shed 4 bases and J 6 bases; nucleotides not matched to a gene: 11. The CDR3 loop spans 16 amino acids. The germline CDR1 and CDR2 sequences are MNHEY and SVGAGI. CDR3 coding DNA: TGTGCCAGCAGTTTACACAGGGGGGCTTTGGGTCAGCCCCAGCATTTT. This gives the protein CASSLHRGALGQPQHF.

The gene calls are TRBV1 and TRBJ2-7; TRBD2 is taken as the D call from the table, unchecked against the DNA. TRBV1 counts as a pseudogene. The CDR3 runs 16 residues. The CDR3 loop reads CTSSRVAGVSSYEQYV. CDR3 bases: TGCACCAGCAGCCGGGTAGCGGGGGTTAGCTCCTACGAGCAGTACGTC.

This clone was seen only a few times. This chain joins TRBV18 and TRBJ2-7; the D gene could be TRBD1 or TRBD2 (5 bases each). CDR1 and CDR2 (germline): KGHSH, LQKENI. This CDR3 contains 14 residues. V was cut by 3 bases and J by 3 bases, with 12 bases left in between. The CDR3: CASSPRRDHYEQYV. In DNA form, the CDR3 reads TGTGCCAGCTCACCGCGCCGGGACCACTACGAGCAGTACGTC.

This clone turned up a few times. The chain combines TRBV12-5 with TRBJ1-1; TRBD1 matches 8 bases. Looked up from germline, CDR1 is LGHNT and CDR2 is FRNRAP. Trimming cost V 4 bases and J 6 bases; bases outside gene matches: 13. This CDR3 contains 16 residues. CDR3 residues: CASGSRPGGTLSEAFF. CDR3 nucleotide sequence: TGTGCTAGTGGTTCTCGCCCAGGGGGCACGCTCTCTGAAGCTTTCTTT.

The chain joins TRBV24-1 to TRBJ2-3; no firm D call. The CDR3 totals 13 residues. Deletions cut 5 bases from V and 5 bases from J, with 10 bases between. The germline gives CDR1 KGHDR, CDR2 SFDVKD. The DNA for the CDR3 is TGTGCCACCAGTGGGGTAGGACGAGATACGCAGTATTTT. This translates into CATSGVGRDTQYF.

This clone was counted only a few times. This chain uses TRBV6-6 with TRBJ1-4; D uncertain. This CDR3 comprises 13 residues. V was clipped by 5 bases and J by 7 bases, with 11 bases between them. CDR1 MNHNY and CDR2 SVGAGI come from the germline V gene (reference sequence). CDR3 sequence reads: CASSLDWVEKLFF. In DNA, the CDR3 is TGTGCCAGCAGTCTAGATTGGGTTGAAAAACTGTTTTTT.

This chain links TRBV2 with TRBJ1-2; D might be TRBD1 (6 bases). V was cut by 6 bases and J by 1 base, with 18 bases left in between. This CDR3 spans 16 amino acids. Germline CDR1 is SNHLY and CDR2 is FYNNEI. CDR3 loop: CASRAQGGSGNYGYTF. Written as DNA, the CDR3 is TGTGCCAGCAGGGCCCAAGGGGGTAGTGGTAACTATGGCTACACCTTC.

The V call is TRBV12-5, the J call TRBJ2-2; D perhaps matches TRBD2 (6 bases). Germline V lookup: CDR1 LGHNT, CDR2 FRNRAP. Deletions cut 0 bases from V and 1 base from J, with 15 bases between. This CDR3 region has 18 residues. The CDR3 nucleotides are TGTGCTAGTGGTTTGGTCCCCGACGGACTACTGAACACCGGGGAGCTGTTTTTT. Encoded protein: CASGLVPDGLLNTGELFF.

This clone appeared a few times. The chain combines TRBV11-2 with TRBJ1-2, with 8 bases identical to TRBD1. The V segment lost 3 bases and the J segment 8 bases; nucleotides outside the gene matches: 5. The germline gives CDR1 SGHAT, CDR2 FQNNGV. The CDR3 contains 13 residues. The CDR3 sequence is CASSFGQGRGYTF. CDR3 DNA: TGTGCCAGCAGCTTTGGACAGGGTAGGGGCTACACCTTC. The full variable domain, with the rest looked up from reference TRBV11-2 and TRBJ1-2, is EAGVAQSPRYKIIEKRQSVAFWCNPISGHATLYWYQQILGQGPKLLIQFQNNGVVDDSQLPKDRFSAERLKGVDSTLKIQPAKLEDSAVYLCASSFGQGRGYTFGSGTRLTVV.

This clone has just a few counts. The CDR3 region is CASPTIDGGPQNTEAFF. The CDR3 nucleotides are TGTGCCAGCCCAACTATAGACGGGGGGCCCCAAAACACTGAAGCTTTCTTT. The genes are TRBV5-8 and TRBJ1-1, with a weak D call TRBD1 (6 bases). Germline-derived CDR1 and CDR2 are SGHTS and YDEGEE. The CDR3 length is 17 residues. The V and J ends lost 7 bases and 2 bases respectively, with 24 bases between them.

The rearrangement links TRBV7-3 to TRBJ2-1, with D maybe TRBD2 (5 bases). Germline V CDR1 and CDR2: SGHTA, FQGTGA. V lost 2 bases to trimming and J lost 10 bases, with 18 bases between them. The CDR3 is 15 amino acids. CDR3 sequence reads: CASSLALGGRGEQFF. The CDR3 DNA is TGTGCCAGCAGCTTAGCCCTGGGCGGGCGCGGGGAGCAGTTCTTC.

This clone was seen more than once but under ten times. The V and J genes are TRBV5-1 and TRBJ1-6, with 9 bases matching TRBD1. In germline, CDR1 is SGHRS, CDR2 YFSETQ. The CDR3 spans 15 residues. With 0 bases clipped from V and 10 bases from J, the junction kept 5 bases outside the gene matches. CDR3 sequence reads: CASSLAGTGPSPLHF. The DNA of the CDR3 is TGCGCCAGCAGCTTGGCCGGGACAGGGCCATCACCCCTCCACTTT.

This chain links TRBV5-1 with TRBJ2-5; TRBD2 matches at 9 bases. There are 15 residues in the CDR3. The V and J ends lost 1 base and 2 bases, in that order; junction bases with no gene match: 3. Looked up from germline, CDR1 is SGHRS and CDR2 is YFSETQ. CDR3 bases: TGCGCCAGCAGCTTGCTAGCGGGGAGTCAAGAGACCCAGTACTTC. It specifies CASSLLAGSQETQYF. Variable domain in full (rest from reference TRBV5-1 and TRBJ2-5): KAGVTQTPRYLIKTRGQQVTLSCSPISGHRSVSWYQQTPGQGLQFLFEYFSETQRNKGNFPGRFSGRQFSNSRSEMNVSTLELGDSALYLCASSLLAGSQETQYFGPGTRLLVL.